Described below is a single T cell receptor beta chain sequence and its context. Authors' processing steps: Using reference gene primer amplification, nucleated cell counts were estimated. Using immunoSEQ multiplex PCR, the repertoire was profiled, and TCRdb retains in-frame clones only, with some absent. V and J calls and clone size are those listed in that table; D and trimming were worked out from the DNA. Found here are some 270,000 clones, more than 75% of them singletons; the top ten hold under 2%. V lost 5 bases and J lost 0, with 9 bases in between. CDR3 size: 14 residues. CDR1 is SGHRS, CDR2 YFSETQ, per germline. This sample is part of a study of blood T cell repertoires in COVID-19.

The chain combines TRBV5-1 with TRBJ1-3; D is uncertain. This receptor was taken from a woman aged 55 to 70 who had recovered from COVID-19. Sequencing input: peripheral blood. The CDR3 protein is CASREQSSGNTIYF. The CDR3 nucleotides are TGCGCCAGCAGGGAACAGAGCTCTGGAAACACCATATATTTT. The whole variable domain, filled in from reference TRBV5-1 and TRBJ1-3, reads KAGVTQTPRYLIKTRGQQVTLSCSPISGHRSVSWYQQTPGQGLQFLFEYFSETQRNKGNFPGRFSGRQFSNSRSEMNVSTLELGDSALYLCASREQSSGNTIYFGEGSWLTVV.